This T cell receptor (beta chain) came from a study of OX40 agonist ivuxolimab in advanced cancers. Turning to the overall study: Ivuxolimab was an agonistic, fully human IgG2 monoclonal antibody directed against OX40 (CD134), a costimulatory receptor. Patients were allowed to have had prior anti-PD-1, anti-PD-L1 or anti-CTLA-4 therapy, and less than 45% of the dose-escalation patients had previously received checkpoint inhibitors. In the dose-escalation cohort, roughly 80% of patients were male, and the mean age was approximately 55 years, with a range of 23 to 79. Partial responses were achieved by three dose-escalation patients, of whom one had hepatocellular carcinoma and two had cutaneous melanoma. Of the roughly 54 dose-escalation patients, hepatocellular carcinoma was present in about 20, melanoma in roughly 15, renal cell carcinoma in 9 and head and neck cancer in 9. Intravenous ivuxolimab was administered to patients every 2 weeks at six dose levels: 0.01, 0.1, 0.3, 1.5, 3 and 10 mg/kg. The paper covers the monotherapy dose-escalation part of the phase I ivuxolimab trial, which included N ≈ 54 patients. Peripheral TCRbeta sequencing aimed to test whether ivuxolimab altered TCR sequence diversity and caused clonal T-cell expansion.

This clone was detected only once. Its antigen is currently not known. No per-base quality is available; no much larger clone lies one base away. Genomic DNA was extracted from sorted cells for sequencing of the TCRbeta CDR3 region. The immunoSEQ Assay was used for sequencing of TCRbeta CDR3 regions. TCRdb retrieved this table from immuneACCESS and kept in-frame rearrangements only. Not all clones are present; in checked studies, unresolved V genes account for under half, and no reason is known for the remainder. The sample table shows more than 35,000 clones, and roughly 80% are seen once. The leading ten clones occupy about 19% of the sample. Looking up the germline V gene yields CDR1 SGHVS and CDR2 FQNEAQ. From V the trimming removes 4 bases and from J it removes 3 bases, while the gene matches leave 5 bases of the junction unaccounted for. The CDR3 spans 16 residues, from the cysteine through the phenylalanine. The read is trimmed to its CDR3 DNA, 48 bases read in frame from base 1.

Patients with a history of autoimmune disease or receiving systemic immunosuppression were excluded from the trial. Peripheral blood for TCR sequencing was collected from all dose cohorts at baseline, on cycle 4 day 1, and on cycle 7 day 1. The samples were taken from a phase I, first-in-human, multicenter, open-label dose-escalation trial of ivuxolimab. Adults with locally advanced or metastatic melanoma, renal cell carcinoma, hepatocellular carcinoma or head and neck squamous cell carcinoma were enrolled in the trial. CD4+ and CD8+ T cells were sorted separately from peripheral blood before TCR sequencing. On the study overall, not on this receptor specifically: In partial responders in the 0.1-3.0 mg/kg groups, normalized peripheral clonal expansion was found to be among the lowest, especially among CD8+ T cells. On average, CD8+ T cells showed more expanded clones than CD4+ T cells after ivuxolimab. Low levels of normalized T-cell clonal expansion were also shown by some nonresponding patients. The antigen specificity of the clonally expanded peripheral T cells was not determined. At doses from 0.1 to 3.0 mg/kg, clonal expansion was seen in both CD4+ and CD8+ blood T cells between baseline and week 6.

The receptor chain draws on TRBV7-8 and TRBJ2-2, with 10 central nucleotides matching TRBD1. The sequences come from CD4+ or CD8+ T cells sorted from blood, collected in a trial of the OX40 agonist ivuxolimab. The TCR originated in an adult with an advanced solid tumor such as melanoma, head and neck, liver or kidney cancer. CDR3 loop: CASSYRQGADTGELFF. Here is the DNA: TGTGCCAGCAGCTACCGACAGGGGGCGGACACCGGGGAGCTGTTTTTT.